This TCR beta chain was captured in a study of neurological immune-mediated disorders. At least ten counts were recorded for this clonotype. The target antigen is unknown. Each CDR3 protein gets one entry after TCRdb re-called the 5' RACE reads with MiXCR. Of around 50,000 distinct CDR3 sequences in the sample, over 15% were seen once. The CDR3 loop spans 15 amino acids. Trimming at V came to 4 bases and at J to 5 bases, leaving 3 bases not matched to a gene. Germline values: CDR1 KGHDR, CDR2 SFDVKD. Study results and caveats: HTLV-1-associated myelopathy displayed the greatest TCR clonal expansion, and multiple sclerosis exhibited the smallest, lower than that of healthy controls.

Among the participants, healthy controls were blood bank volunteers in Maryland, USA. The sequence derives from a man between 60 and 70 years old in good health. The chain couples TRBV24-1 to TRBJ2-1; 11 bases fit TRBD1. The sequenced sample consisted of PBMCs. In nucleotides, the CDR3 is TGTGCCACCAGTGACCCGGGACAGGGGGACAATGAGCAGTTCTTC. Translation gives CATSDPGQGDNEQFF.